Only a few counts were recorded for the clone carrying this TCR beta chain. What it binds is not known. Combining a sample-barcoded 5' primer with a J-beta primer mix, a second PCR ran for about 6 to 12 cycles. Each cDNA molecule, via a template-switch adaptor with 12 random nucleotides, was tagged. From the 5' RACE reads, TCRdb called clonotypes with MiXCR, one entry per CDR3 protein. The data show over 700,000 distinct CDR3 sequences, around half seen once. These data belong to a study of blood T cells in healthy people across ages. Study results and limitations: Underestimates were what the diversity estimates from one million T cells were considered to be.

Every donor provided 9.5 to 10 milliliters of peripheral blood. The clonotype originates from an older man in good health. Source material: blood.

CDR3 coding DNA: TGTGCCAGCAGTCCGTCCCTGAGCGGGAGGGCCCATGAGCAGTTCTTC. This gives the protein CASSPSLSGRAHEQFF. The genes are TRBV12-3 or TRBV12-4 and TRBJ2-1, with 10 positions matching TRBD2. The CDR3 runs to 16 residues. V was clipped by 5 bases and J by 8 bases; unmatched bases: 12.